A single count supports the clone carrying this T cell receptor beta chain. No antigen is known for it. Profiled with immunoSEQ multiplex PCR; TCRdb holds only in-frame clones, not every one. The table shows 150,000 to 200,000 clones, with just under 90% occurring only once. The data stem from a study of cytomegalovirus exposure and HLA in healthy donors. In the study overall: The same platform as the roughly 670 first-cohort repertoires was used for the roughly 130 validation repertoires, a later analysis reported. Study-level findings and limits: Researchers catalogued approximately 160 TCR beta chains as cytomegalovirus-associated. Three chains linked to CMV were shown in vitro to be specific for CMV antigens.

The germline V and J ends were trimmed by 6 bases and 8 bases, with 29 bases remaining between them. This CDR3 spans 18 amino acids. Germline-derived CDR1 and CDR2 are MNHEY and SMNVEV (reference sequence). The receptor was isolated from a young man in good health and CMV-seropositive. Sequenced input: PBMCs. The V and J genes are TRBV27 and TRBJ2-1, with D tentatively TRBD2 (6 bases). The CDR3 nucleotides read TGTGCCAGCAGGGAATCTAGCGCGCGATGGGCTGTGAAACATGAGCAGTTCTTC. It encodes CASRESSARWAVKHEQFF.